This T cell receptor (beta chain) stems from a study of blood T cell repertoires in COVID-19. This clone has just a few counts. Losses at the gene ends were 5 bases for V and 4 bases for J; bases not matched to a gene: 9. The germline V gene has CDR1 MNHEY and CDR2 SVGAGI. The CDR3 has 15 residues. The authors' processing: Estimation of nucleated cell counts was performed using reference gene primer amplification. Sequencing used immunoSEQ multiplex PCR; TCRdb keeps in-frame clones, though not all of them. That table gives V, J and clone size, and the DNA gave D and trimming. Here the sample spans fewer than 120,000 clones, roughly 85% being singletons.

The chain carries TRBV6-5 and TRBJ1-2; TRBD1 aligns across 8 bases. This receptor was obtained from a woman older than 75 with active or convalescent COVID-19. The sequencing sample was made of peripheral blood. The CDR3 loop is CASSTWTGTPYGYTF. In DNA form, the CDR3 reads TGTGCCAGCAGTACATGGACAGGGACGCCCTATGGCTACACCTTC.